Each of the 20 T cell receptor beta chains below was sequenced from the same sample in a study of cytomegalovirus exposure and HLA in healthy donors (dated by TCRdb to about 2017). Libraries came from the immunoSEQ multiplex PCR assay. For the multiplex PCR, a mixture combining 60 forward primers for TCR Vbeta segments and 13 reverse primers for TCR Jbeta segments was used. Imported from immuneACCESS, the table was reduced by TCRdb to in-frame sequences with V and J called. These copies leave out some clones; in studies compared against another copy, an unresolved V gene accounts for under half, and the cause of the remainder is not known. The sample has around 130,000 clones on record, 70% to 85% of them singletons. Of the sample, over 1% is held by the ten largest clones. The sequenced sample consisted of PBMCs. Receptors were obtained from a boy under 18 in good health and CMV-seronegative.

The chain couples TRBV18 to TRBJ2-1, with D maybe TRBD1 (6 bases). Trimming took off 4 bases at V and 7 bases at J, with 11 bases between the two ends. The CDR3 is made up of 13 amino acids. Germline V gene sequence: CDR1 KGHSH, CDR2 LQKENI. The CDR3 DNA sequence: TGTGCCAGCTCACTTACAGGGAGTAATGAGCAGTTCTTC. Its protein is CASSLTGSNEQFF.

The chain has TRBV10-3 and TRBJ2-7; 12 bases match TRBD2. CDR3 size: 15 residues. Unmatched junction bases numbered 3, after V lost 0 bases and J lost 6 bases. The germline V gene has CDR1 ENHRY and CDR2 SYGVKD. The CDR3 protein is CAISESVLAGGEQYF. The DNA of the CDR3 is TGTGCCATCAGTGAGTCGGTACTAGCGGGAGGCGAGCAGTACTTC.

The chain links TRBV2 to TRBJ2-7; weak D call: TRBD1 (6 bases). Germline CDR1 and CDR2: SNHLY and FYNNEI. The CDR3 consists of 15 residues. Deletions cut 6 bases from V and 6 bases from J, with 21 bases between. The CDR3 reads CASRITGTTLGEQYF. DNA for the CDR3: TGTGCCAGCAGGATTACCGGGACAACCCTTGGCGAGCAGTACTTC.

V and J are TRBV5-4 and TRBJ2-5; TRBD1 matches 7 bases. Germline assignment: CDR1 SGHNT and CDR2 YYREEE (reference sequence). The CDR3 contains 14 residues. The junction had 11 bases not matched to a gene; V was cut back by 5 bases and J by 7 bases. The CDR3 coding sequence is TGTGCCAGCAGTACGGACAGGTGGGCCCGGACCCAGTACTTC. Encoded protein: CASSTDRWARTQYF.

This clone was recorded only once. The chain links TRBV7-2 to TRBJ2-2; D possibly corresponds to TRBD2 (5 bases). There are 15 residues in the CDR3. V lost 8 bases to trimming and J lost 4 bases, with 17 bases between them. CDR1 is SGHTA and CDR2 is FQGNSA in the germline V gene. CDR3 coding DNA: TGTGCCAGCTCTCTTGGAGCGGAACGCACCGGGGAGCTGTTTTTT. This codes for CASSLGAERTGELFF.

The CDR3 DNA sequence: TGTGCCAGCCCCGTCCAGACGAACACCGGGGAGCTGTTTTTT. Translated, it gives CASPVQTNTGELFF. The chain recombines TRBV7-9 with TRBJ2-2; no reliable D call. V was clipped by 8 bases and J by 0 bases, with 10 bases between them. Germline V gene lookup returns CDR1 SEHNR and CDR2 FQNEAQ (reference sequence). The CDR3 consists of 14 residues.

This clone was seen a handful of times. The V gene is TRBV4-3, the J gene TRBJ2-1, with TRBD1 identical over 8 bases. This CDR3 spans 14 amino acids. Unmatched junction bases numbered 2, after V lost 0 bases and J lost 7 bases. The germline V gene has CDR1 LGHNA and CDR2 YSLEER. The CDR3 sequence is CASSQDNRGNEQFF. CDR3 nucleotides: TGCGCCAGCAGCCAAGATAACAGGGGGAATGAGCAGTTCTTC.

The gene calls are TRBV7-9 and TRBJ1-4; unclear D gene. CDR1 is SEHNR, CDR2 FQNEAQ, per germline (reference sequence). Trimming left V 5 bases short and J 2 bases short, with 9 bases between. There are 14 residues in the CDR3. CDR3 DNA sequence: TGTGCCAGCAGCCCACCCGAGACTAATGAAAAACTGTTTTTT. Amino acid sequence: CASSPPETNEKLFF.

This chain uses TRBV29-1 with TRBJ2-1; TRBD2 might be the D (6 bases). This CDR3 is built from 14 residues. V was clipped by 0 bases and J by 5 bases, with 11 bases between them. CDR1 is SQVTM and CDR2 is ANQGSEA in the germline V gene. The CDR3 DNA is TGCAGCGTTGAAGATCGAAAGCGGGACAATGAGCAGTTCTTC. Translating gives CSVEDRKRDNEQFF.

In its sample, this clone was seen a few times. The chain combines TRBV7-9 with TRBJ1-2, with TRBD1 matching 7 bases. Trimming cost V 7 bases and J 7 bases; bases outside gene matches: 12. The CDR3 is 14 amino acids. CDR1 and CDR2 from the germline V gene are SEHNR and FQNEAQ (reference sequence). CDR3 nucleotide sequence: TGTGCCAGCACCCATCCAGGGCAGGGGGTTGGCTACACCTTC. Encoded protein: CASTHPGQGVGYTF.

CDR3 sequence: CAWSGGGWGDTEAFF. Here the CDR3 DNA reads TGTGCCTGGAGTGGGGGGGGTTGGGGGGACACTGAAGCTTTCTTT. The chain uses TRBV30 and TRBJ1-1; tentatively, D is TRBD1 (5 bases). Germline CDR1 and CDR2: GTSNPN and SVGIG (reference sequence). This CDR3 contains 15 residues. V was trimmed by 1 base and J by 3 bases, leaving 15 bases between them.

The chain uses TRBV5-1 and TRBJ1-2; TRBD1 matches 7 bases. V lost 1 base to trimming and J lost 9 bases; unmatched junction nucleotides: 6. This CDR3 comprises 13 residues. Per germline, CDR1 SGHRS and CDR2 YFSETQ. The CDR3: CASSLFRDRSYTF. Written as DNA, the CDR3 is TGCGCCAGCAGCTTGTTTAGGGACAGAAGCTACACCTTC.

In the case of this clone: The sample holds other DNA sequences that translate to the same CDR3. This chain connects TRBV30 to TRBJ2-7; D uncertain. Per the germline V gene, CDR1 is GTSNPN and CDR2 is SVGIG (reference sequence). The CDR3 sequence is 11 residues long. V was clipped by 0 bases and J by 5 bases, with 5 bases between them. The CDR3 spells CAWSVRDEQYF. CDR3 nucleotides: TGTGCCTGGAGTGTACGGGACGAGCAGTACTTC.

A single count supports this clone. This rearrangement joins TRBV29-1 to TRBJ2-7, with 10 bases aligning to TRBD1. The CDR3 contains 14 residues. J lost 6 bases, V lost 3 bases, and 8 bases had no gene match. The germline gives CDR1 SQVTM, CDR2 ANQGSEA. DNA of the CDR3: TGCAGCGTTGATTATGGGGACAGGGGTCTCGAGCAGTACTTC. Translated, it gives CSVDYGDRGLEQYF.

This clone was seen a single time. This chain uses TRBV30 with TRBJ2-7, with D perhaps matching TRBD1 (5 bases). Germline V gene sequence: CDR1 GTSNPN, CDR2 SVGIG (reference sequence). The CDR3 runs 12 residues. Trimming took off 3 bases at V and 5 bases at J, with 11 bases between the two ends. CDR3 sequence: CAWSPGYNEQYF. CDR3 DNA sequence: TGTGCCTGGAGCCCAGGGTACAACGAGCAGTACTTC.

The chain joins TRBV10-3 to TRBJ2-1; TRBD2 matches at 9 bases. The CDR3 spans 16 residues. With 2 bases clipped from V and 7 bases from J, the junction kept 9 bases outside the gene matches. Per germline, CDR1 ENHRY and CDR2 SYGVKD. The CDR3 region has the DNA TGTGCCATCAGTGAGGGGGTTAGCGGGAGTATGAATGAGCAGTTCTTC. Its translation: CAISEGVSGSMNEQFF.

This chain links TRBV9 with TRBJ2-3; D ambiguous. From germline, CDR1 is SGDLS and CDR2 YYNGEE. Trimming shortened V by 2 bases and J by 2 bases, and 9 bases separated the two germline ends. This CDR3 has 14 residues. The DNA of the CDR3 is TGTGCCAGCAGCGTCGGCGGCTTCACAGATACGCAGTATTTT. It is translated as CASSVGGFTDTQYF.

The genes are TRBV14 and TRBJ2-3; weak D call: TRBD2 (6 bases). The germline V and J ends were trimmed by 5 bases and 6 bases, with 12 bases remaining between them. This CDR3 is 13 amino acids long. Germline CDR1 and CDR2: SGHDN and FVKESK. In DNA, the CDR3 is TGTGCCAGCAGCATGGAGGGTCCGGATACGCAGTATTTT. It codes for CASSMEGPDTQYF.

The chain has TRBV30 and TRBJ2-7; the D gene is possibly TRBD1 (6 bases). The V gene's germline CDR1 is GTSNPN and CDR2 SVGIG (reference sequence). CDR3 size: 14 residues. V was trimmed by 0 bases and J by 3 bases, leaving 12 bases between them. Here the CDR3 reads CAWSVGTFVYEQYF. The CDR3 coding sequence is TGTGCCTGGAGTGTAGGGACATTTGTCTACGAGCAGTACTTC.

This chain uses TRBV6-4 with TRBJ2-4; 7 positions match TRBD1. The CDR3 sequence is 16 residues long. V gave up 2 bases and J gave up 1 base; unmatched junction bases: 5. Germline CDR1 reads MRHNA; CDR2 reads SNTAGT. The CDR3 region is CASSDRGPGAKNIQYF. The CDR3 nucleotides read TGTGCCAGCAGTGACAGGGGGCCGGGGGCCAAAAACATTCAGTACTTC.